The 14 T cell receptor beta chains reported below all come from one sample, sequenced in a study of T cells after yellow fever vaccination. TCRdb redid the calling of the 5' RACE reads with MiXCR, one entry per CDR3 protein. The sample contains over 250,000 distinct CDR3 sequences, about 5% of which appear only once. The sequenced sample was CD4+ T cells sorted from PBMCs, obtained on the day of the yellow fever booster vaccination. The source of these receptors is a man between 18 and 35 years old who received the YFV17D yellow fever vaccine.

This clonotype occurred a few times. This chain connects TRBV15 to TRBJ2-7; D unclear. The CDR3 sequence is 13 residues long. Trimming took 2 bases from V and 5 from J, leaving 10 bases between them. CDR1 and CDR2 from the germline V gene are LNHNV and YYDKDF (reference sequence). Written as DNA, the CDR3 is TGTGCCACCAGCAGACCCAACAGACACGAGCAGTACTTC. Its protein product is CATSRPNRHEQYF.

V usage is TRBV6-2 or TRBV6-3 and J usage is TRBJ1-2, with D perhaps matching TRBD1 (6 bases). Germline CDR1 and CDR2: MNHEY and SVGEGT. V was cut by 6 bases and J by 4 bases, with 9 bases left in between. The CDR3 is 12 amino acids. CDR3 protein: CASRRTAYGYTF. The CDR3 nucleotides are TGTGCCAGCAGACGGACAGCCTATGGCTACACCTTC.

This clonotype was observed a handful of times. The J gene is TRBJ2-6, the V gene TRBV6-1; D is unclear. Per the germline V gene, CDR1 is MNHNS and CDR2 is SASEGT. V was clipped by 6 bases and J by 9 bases, with 12 bases between them. This CDR3 has 13 residues. The CDR3: CASSVDPVNVLTF. In DNA form, the CDR3 reads TGTGCCAGCAGCGTGGATCCCGTCAACGTCCTGACTTTC.

This chain uses TRBV4-3 with TRBJ1-1, with D possibly being TRBD1 (6 bases). CDR1 and CDR2 from the germline V gene are LGHNA and YSLEER. The CDR3 consists of 15 residues. Trimming shortened V by 1 base and J by 4 bases, and 13 bases separated the two germline ends. The DNA for the CDR3 is TGCGCCAGCAGCCAAGTCGCTATAGGGGGCACTGAAGCTTTCTTT. Protein product: CASSQVAIGGTEAFF.

The V and J genes are TRBV12-3 or TRBV12-4 and TRBJ1-5, with D hard to call. V gave up 6 bases and J gave up 6 bases, with 12 bases separating them. There are 13 residues in the CDR3. Written as DNA, the CDR3 is TGTGCCAGCAGATTCGGCCGGCGTCAGCCCCAGCATTTT. This codes for CASRFGRRQPQHF.

This clonotype was detected a few times. V is TRBV3-1 and J is TRBJ2-7; D ambiguous. The CDR3 totals 13 residues. CDR1 and CDR2 from the germline V gene are LGHDT and YNNKEL (reference sequence). With 0 bases removed from V and 4 bases from J, the gap between germline ends came to 7 bases. In DNA form, the CDR3 reads TGTGCCAGCAGCCAAGATCAAGGATACGAGCAGTACGTC. Its protein is CASSQDQGYEQYV.

This clonotype appeared many times. DNA for the CDR3: TGTGCCACCAGTGATTTAGGGACACCGAGGGACGGCTACACCTTC. This sequence encodes CATSDLGTPRDGYTF. This sequence joins TRBV24-1 and TRBJ1-2; possible D gene TRBD1, 6 bases. The germline V and J ends were trimmed by 1 base and 8 bases, with 16 bases remaining between them. Germline lookup yields CDR1 KGHDR and CDR2 SFDVKD. The length of the CDR3 is 15 residues.

This clonotype was picked up many times. This rearrangement joins TRBV5-5 to TRBJ1-4; D remains ambiguous. The CDR3 contains 13 residues. With 1 base removed from V and 4 bases from J, the gap between germline ends came to 5 bases. Germline CDR1 SGHKS, CDR2 YYEKEE (reference sequence). Written as DNA, the CDR3 is TGTGCCAGCAGCTTGAGGGTTAATGAAAAACTGTTTTTT. It translates to CASSLRVNEKLFF.

This clonotype was seen many times. The chain links TRBV5-1 to TRBJ1-5; the D is unclear. The length of the CDR3 is 13 residues. Germline V CDR1 and CDR2: SGHRS, YFSETQ. V lost 0 bases and J lost 5, with 6 bases in between. The CDR3 DNA reads TGCGCCAGCAGCTTGGAACCCTATCAGCCCCAGCATTTT. It encodes CASSLEPYQPQHF. Looking up the rest from reference TRBV5-1 and TRBJ1-5 gives the full variable domain: KAGVTQTPRYLIKTRGQQVTLSCSPISGHRSVSWYQQTPGQGLQFLFEYFSETQRNKGNFPGRFSGRQFSNSRSEMNVSTLELGDSALYLCASSLEPYQPQHFGDGTRLSIL.

The table lists this clonotype with a few counts. This chain links TRBV7-2 with TRBJ1-2, with 7 nucleotides matching TRBD1. The V gene end was trimmed by 5 bases and the J gene end by 3 bases; junction bases not matched to a gene: 3. CDR1 SGHTA and CDR2 FQGNSA come from the germline V gene. The length of the CDR3 is 13 residues. The CDR3 loop reads CASSRDRYYGYTF. The CDR3 DNA is TGTGCCAGCAGCCGGGACAGATACTATGGCTACACCTTC.

The chain uses TRBV25-1 and TRBJ2-1; 10 bases align to TRBD2. V gave up 3 bases and J gave up 6 bases; unmatched junction bases: 14. Germline CDR1 and CDR2: MGHDK and SYGVNS. The CDR3 totals 18 residues. CDR3 sequence: CASSDFGGEIAGGNEQFF. The CDR3 bases are TGTGCCAGCAGTGACTTTGGAGGGGAAATAGCGGGAGGCAATGAGCAGTTCTTC. The variable domain in full, completed from reference TRBV25-1 and TRBJ2-1, reads EADIYQTPRYLVIGTGKKITLECSQTMGHDKMYWYQQDPGMELHLIHYSYGVNSTEKGDLSSESTVSRIRTEHFPLTLESARPSHTSQYLCASSDFGGEIAGGNEQFFGPGTRLTVL.

This CDR3 reads CASSSSWYTEAFF. Written as DNA, the CDR3 is TGTGCCAGCAGCTCGAGTTGGTACACTGAAGCTTTCTTT. This chain joins TRBV7-2 and TRBJ1-1; unclear D gene. V lost 4 bases to trimming and J lost 3 bases, with 9 bases between them. This CDR3 has 13 residues. In germline, CDR1 is SGHTA, CDR2 FQGNSA. The whole variable domain, filled in from reference TRBV7-2 and TRBJ1-1, reads GAGVSQSPSNKVTEKGKDVELRCDPISGHTALYWYRQSLGQGLEFLIYFQGNSAPDKSGLPSDRFSAERTGGSVSTLTIQRTQQEDSAVYLCASSSSWYTEAFFGQGTRLTVV.

This clonotype was counted between two and nine times. The chain joins TRBV7-3 to TRBJ2-2; 7 bases are shared with TRBD1. Germline trimming cut 5 bases from V and 13 bases from J; bases unmatched to any gene: 13. CDR1 and CDR2 (germline): SGHTA, FQGTGA. This CDR3 comprises 14 residues. The CDR3 loop reads CASSDRQGSKGLFF. The CDR3 coding sequence is TGTGCCAGCAGCGACAGACAGGGTTCCAAGGGGCTGTTTTTT.

Ten or more counts support this clonotype. The J gene is TRBJ1-4, the V gene TRBV18, with 7 bases identical to TRBD1. CDR1 KGHSH and CDR2 LQKENI come from the germline V gene. There are 15 residues in the CDR3. The ends lost 3 bases at V and 3 bases at J; junction bases unmatched: 4. The CDR3 nucleotides are TGTGCCAGCTCACCTAGGGGGCGACCTAATGAAAAACTGTTTTTT. Translated: CASSPRGRPNEKLFF.